The 14 T cell receptor beta chains listed next were all sequenced from one sample in a study of T-cell reconstitution after alpha-beta-depleted transplantation in children. Preparation of the TCRbeta library involved a method that used unique molecular identifiers. One entry per CDR3 protein, called by TCRdb with MiXCR from the PCR reads. The table lists about 370,000 distinct CDR3 sequences, roughly 21% of them singletons. The sample was PBMCs from the stem cell graft donor, taken from the stem cell graft. The receptors derive from a human donor who donated a stem cell graft to a child with acute myeloid leukemia.

The chain carries TRBV4-1 and TRBJ2-7, with D possibly matching TRBD2 (6 bases). V was cut by 1 base and J by 5 bases, with 15 bases left in between. The CDR3 runs 15 residues. Per the germline V gene, CDR1 is MGHRA and CDR2 is YSYEKL. CDR3 DNA sequence: TGCGCCAGCAGCCAAGGAAGGGACTTAGTGAACGAGCAGTACTTC. Translation gives CASSQGRDLVNEQYF.

The V and J genes are TRBV5-1 and TRBJ2-2; TRBD1 aligns across 7 bases. Germline V gene data show CDR1 as SGHRS and CDR2 as YFSETQ. With 7 bases clipped from V and 1 base from J, the junction kept 7 bases outside the gene matches. The CDR3 extends over 15 amino acids. CDR3 DNA: TGCGCCAGCGTCCGGGACAGTCTGAACACCGGGGAGCTGTTTTTT. Translation gives CASVRDSLNTGELFF.

This chain joins TRBV12-3 or TRBV12-4 and TRBJ2-7, with unresolved D. CDR3 size: 13 residues. Trimming took off 5 bases at V and 2 bases at J, with 10 bases between the two ends. The CDR3 sequence is CASSPTLAYEQYF. CDR3 DNA: TGTGCCAGCAGTCCCACCCTAGCCTACGAGCAGTACTTC.

This clonotype was counted ten times or more. The chain uses TRBV20-1 and TRBJ2-1; the match to TRBD1 covers 7 bases. V gave up 5 bases and J gave up 0 bases; unmatched junction bases: 4. The CDR3 spans 14 residues. In germline, CDR1 is DFQATT, CDR2 SNEGSKA (reference sequence). The CDR3, as DNA: TGCAGTGCTCAGGGGGATAGCTCCTACAATGAGCAGTTCTTC. Protein product: CSAQGDSSYNEQFF.

Of note for this clonotype: A read error may produce the germline difference seen at one junction end. The V call is TRBV2, the J call TRBJ1-1; D ambiguous. Germline V gives CDR1 SNHLY, CDR2 FYNNEI. The CDR3 runs to 14 residues. The CDR3 spells CPSAITGLNTEAFF. CDR3 nucleotide sequence: TGTCCCAGCGCGATAACGGGCCTGAACACTGAAGCTTTCTTT.

In its sample, this clonotype was seen once. The chain joins TRBV20-1 to TRBJ2-5, with a weak D call TRBD2 (6 bases). Germline V gene lookup returns CDR1 DFQATT and CDR2 SNEGSKA (reference sequence). The CDR3 length is 15 residues. CDR3: CGGNGGIETQETQYF. DNA for the CDR3: TGCGGAGGAAATGGCGGGATAGAGACACAAGAGACCCAGTACTTC.

This clonotype was seen a handful of times. The genes are TRBV3-1 and TRBJ1-3; 9 bases match TRBD1. The germline CDR1 and CDR2 sequences are LGHDT and YNNKEL (reference sequence). This CDR3 is 18 amino acids long. Unmatched junction bases numbered 12, after V lost 5 bases and J lost 1 base. Here the CDR3 DNA reads TGTGCCAGCAGCGCGTTGGGACAGGGTCTTATATCTGGAAACACCATATATTTT. Its translation is CASSALGQGLISGNTIYF.

The chain employs TRBV15 and TRBJ1-5; D is uncertain. Trimming took 0 bases from V and 6 from J, leaving 9 bases between them. Per the germline V gene, CDR1 is LNHNV and CDR2 is YYDKDF (reference sequence). There are 14 residues in the CDR3. CDR3 protein: CATSREGGFQPQHF. CDR3 nucleotide sequence: TGTGCCACCAGCAGAGAAGGAGGGTTTCAGCCCCAGCATTTT.

J is TRBJ2-6 and V is TRBV7-9, with D perhaps matching TRBD2 (5 bases). The V end lost 4 bases, the J end lost 1 base, and 14 bases lay between the germline ends. Germline V gene sequence: CDR1 SEHNR, CDR2 FQNEAQ (reference sequence). The CDR3 sequence is 17 residues long. CDR3 sequence reads: CASSSRSGRSGANVLTF. The CDR3, as DNA: TGTGCCAGCAGCTCCCGCTCTGGGAGATCTGGGGCCAACGTCCTGACTTTC.

This clonotype was counted only a few times. The chain combines TRBV9 with TRBJ2-3; no definite D call. Trimming took 4 bases from V and 2 from J, leaving 11 bases between them. CDR3 length: 14 residues. Germline CDR1 SGDLS, CDR2 YYNGEE. The chain's CDR3 is CASSPNTITDTQYF. CDR3 in DNA: TGTGCCAGCAGCCCGAACACCATCACAGATACGCAGTATTTT.

This clonotype has a single count. The gene calls are TRBV2 and TRBJ2-1; D gene unclear. The germline V gene has CDR1 SNHLY and CDR2 FYNNEI. This CDR3 has 16 amino acids. The V end lost 0 bases, the J end lost 0 bases, and 9 bases lay between the germline ends. The CDR3 spells CASSEAKWDSYNEQFF. CDR3 DNA: TGTGCCAGCAGTGAAGCGAAGTGGGACTCCTACAATGAGCAGTTCTTC.

This clonotype was seen a handful of times. V and J are TRBV20-1 and TRBJ2-3, with 12 positions matching TRBD2. Unmatched junction bases numbered 7, after V lost 6 bases and J lost 3 bases. Germline V gene lookup returns CDR1 DFQATT and CDR2 SNEGSKA (reference sequence). CDR3 length: 15 residues. As DNA, the CDR3 is TGCAGTGCCACTCTAGCGGGAGGGGGTACAGATACGCAGTATTTT. As protein: CSATLAGGGTDTQYF.

The sample holds a few counts of this clonotype. The gene calls are TRBV15 and TRBJ2-2; no reliable D call. This CDR3 comprises 15 residues. Trimming took 0 bases from V and 3 from J, leaving 8 bases between them. Germline CDR1 LNHNV, CDR2 YYDKDF (reference sequence). In nucleotides, the CDR3 is TGTGCCACCAGCAGAGAGTCCACGGACACCGGGGAGCTGTTTTTT. Translated: CATSRESTDTGELFF.

The gene calls are TRBV5-1 and TRBJ2-1, with 11 bases identical to TRBD1. There are 14 residues in the CDR3. V lost 3 bases to trimming and J lost 10 bases; unmatched junction nucleotides: 6. Germline loops: CDR1 SGHRS, CDR2 YFSETQ. The CDR3 nucleotides are TGCGCCAGCAGCTCGGGACAGGGGGTGGGGGAGCAGTTCTTC. Its translation: CASSSGQGVGEQFF. The variable domain in full, with the rest retrieved from reference TRBV5-1 and TRBJ2-1, is KAGVTQTPRYLIKTRGQQVTLSCSPISGHRSVSWYQQTPGQGLQFLFEYFSETQRNKGNFPGRFSGRQFSNSRSEMNVSTLELGDSALYLCASSSGQGVGEQFFGPGTRLTVL.